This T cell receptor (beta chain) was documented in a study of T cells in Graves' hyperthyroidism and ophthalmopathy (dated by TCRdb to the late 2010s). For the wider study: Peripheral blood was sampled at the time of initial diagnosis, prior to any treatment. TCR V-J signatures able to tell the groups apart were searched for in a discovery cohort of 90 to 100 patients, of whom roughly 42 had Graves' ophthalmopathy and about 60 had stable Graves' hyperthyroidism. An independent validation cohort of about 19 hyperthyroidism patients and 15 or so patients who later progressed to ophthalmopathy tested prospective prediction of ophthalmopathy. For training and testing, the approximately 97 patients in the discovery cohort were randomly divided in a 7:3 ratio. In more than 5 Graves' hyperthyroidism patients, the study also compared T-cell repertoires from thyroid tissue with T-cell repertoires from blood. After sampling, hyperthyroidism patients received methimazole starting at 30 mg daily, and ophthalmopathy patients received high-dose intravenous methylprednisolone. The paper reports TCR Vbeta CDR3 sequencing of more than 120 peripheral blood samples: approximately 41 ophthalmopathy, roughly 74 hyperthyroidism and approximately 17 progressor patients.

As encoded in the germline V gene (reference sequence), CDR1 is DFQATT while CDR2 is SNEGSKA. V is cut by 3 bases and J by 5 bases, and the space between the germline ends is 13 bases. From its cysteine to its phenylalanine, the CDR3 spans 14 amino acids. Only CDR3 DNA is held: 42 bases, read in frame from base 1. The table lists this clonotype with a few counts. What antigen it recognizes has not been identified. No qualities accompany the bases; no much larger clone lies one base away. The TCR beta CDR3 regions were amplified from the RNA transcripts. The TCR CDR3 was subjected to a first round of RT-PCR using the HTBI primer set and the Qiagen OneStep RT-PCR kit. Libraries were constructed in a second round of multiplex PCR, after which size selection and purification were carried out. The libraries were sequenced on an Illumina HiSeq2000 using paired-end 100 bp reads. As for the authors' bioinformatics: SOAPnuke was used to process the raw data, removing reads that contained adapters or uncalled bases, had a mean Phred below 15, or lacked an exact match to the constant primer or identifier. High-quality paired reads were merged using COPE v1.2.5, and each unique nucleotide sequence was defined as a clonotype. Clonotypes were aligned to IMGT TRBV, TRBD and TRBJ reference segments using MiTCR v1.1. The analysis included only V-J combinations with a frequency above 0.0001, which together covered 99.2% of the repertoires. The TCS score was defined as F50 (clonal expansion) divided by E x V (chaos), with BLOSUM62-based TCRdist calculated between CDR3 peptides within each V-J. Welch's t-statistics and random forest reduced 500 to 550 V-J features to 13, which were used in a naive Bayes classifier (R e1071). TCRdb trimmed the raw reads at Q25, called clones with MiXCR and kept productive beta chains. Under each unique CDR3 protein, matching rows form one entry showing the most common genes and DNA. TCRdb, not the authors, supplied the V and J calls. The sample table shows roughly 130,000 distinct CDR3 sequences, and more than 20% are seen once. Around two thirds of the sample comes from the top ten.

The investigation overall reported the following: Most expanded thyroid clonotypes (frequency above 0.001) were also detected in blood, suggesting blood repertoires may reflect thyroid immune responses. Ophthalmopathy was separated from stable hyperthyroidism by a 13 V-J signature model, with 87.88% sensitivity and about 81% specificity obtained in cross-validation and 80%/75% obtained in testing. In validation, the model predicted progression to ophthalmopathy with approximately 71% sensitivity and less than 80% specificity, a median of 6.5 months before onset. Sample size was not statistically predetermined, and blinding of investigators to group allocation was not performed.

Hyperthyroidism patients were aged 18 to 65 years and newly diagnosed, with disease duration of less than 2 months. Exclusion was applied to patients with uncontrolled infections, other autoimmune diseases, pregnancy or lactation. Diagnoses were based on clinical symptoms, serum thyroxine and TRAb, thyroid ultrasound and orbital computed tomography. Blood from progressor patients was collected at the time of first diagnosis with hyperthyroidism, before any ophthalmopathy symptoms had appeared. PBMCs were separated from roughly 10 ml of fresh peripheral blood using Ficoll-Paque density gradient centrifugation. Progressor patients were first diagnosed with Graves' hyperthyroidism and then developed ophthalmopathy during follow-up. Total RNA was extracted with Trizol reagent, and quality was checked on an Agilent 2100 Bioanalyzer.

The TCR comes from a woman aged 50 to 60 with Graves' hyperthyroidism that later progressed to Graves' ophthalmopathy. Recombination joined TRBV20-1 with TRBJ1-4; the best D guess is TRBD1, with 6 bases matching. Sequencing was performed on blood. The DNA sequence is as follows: TGCAGTGCTAGTGGGGCCAGGGGAAATGAAAAACTGTTTTTT. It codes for CSASGARGNEKLFF.